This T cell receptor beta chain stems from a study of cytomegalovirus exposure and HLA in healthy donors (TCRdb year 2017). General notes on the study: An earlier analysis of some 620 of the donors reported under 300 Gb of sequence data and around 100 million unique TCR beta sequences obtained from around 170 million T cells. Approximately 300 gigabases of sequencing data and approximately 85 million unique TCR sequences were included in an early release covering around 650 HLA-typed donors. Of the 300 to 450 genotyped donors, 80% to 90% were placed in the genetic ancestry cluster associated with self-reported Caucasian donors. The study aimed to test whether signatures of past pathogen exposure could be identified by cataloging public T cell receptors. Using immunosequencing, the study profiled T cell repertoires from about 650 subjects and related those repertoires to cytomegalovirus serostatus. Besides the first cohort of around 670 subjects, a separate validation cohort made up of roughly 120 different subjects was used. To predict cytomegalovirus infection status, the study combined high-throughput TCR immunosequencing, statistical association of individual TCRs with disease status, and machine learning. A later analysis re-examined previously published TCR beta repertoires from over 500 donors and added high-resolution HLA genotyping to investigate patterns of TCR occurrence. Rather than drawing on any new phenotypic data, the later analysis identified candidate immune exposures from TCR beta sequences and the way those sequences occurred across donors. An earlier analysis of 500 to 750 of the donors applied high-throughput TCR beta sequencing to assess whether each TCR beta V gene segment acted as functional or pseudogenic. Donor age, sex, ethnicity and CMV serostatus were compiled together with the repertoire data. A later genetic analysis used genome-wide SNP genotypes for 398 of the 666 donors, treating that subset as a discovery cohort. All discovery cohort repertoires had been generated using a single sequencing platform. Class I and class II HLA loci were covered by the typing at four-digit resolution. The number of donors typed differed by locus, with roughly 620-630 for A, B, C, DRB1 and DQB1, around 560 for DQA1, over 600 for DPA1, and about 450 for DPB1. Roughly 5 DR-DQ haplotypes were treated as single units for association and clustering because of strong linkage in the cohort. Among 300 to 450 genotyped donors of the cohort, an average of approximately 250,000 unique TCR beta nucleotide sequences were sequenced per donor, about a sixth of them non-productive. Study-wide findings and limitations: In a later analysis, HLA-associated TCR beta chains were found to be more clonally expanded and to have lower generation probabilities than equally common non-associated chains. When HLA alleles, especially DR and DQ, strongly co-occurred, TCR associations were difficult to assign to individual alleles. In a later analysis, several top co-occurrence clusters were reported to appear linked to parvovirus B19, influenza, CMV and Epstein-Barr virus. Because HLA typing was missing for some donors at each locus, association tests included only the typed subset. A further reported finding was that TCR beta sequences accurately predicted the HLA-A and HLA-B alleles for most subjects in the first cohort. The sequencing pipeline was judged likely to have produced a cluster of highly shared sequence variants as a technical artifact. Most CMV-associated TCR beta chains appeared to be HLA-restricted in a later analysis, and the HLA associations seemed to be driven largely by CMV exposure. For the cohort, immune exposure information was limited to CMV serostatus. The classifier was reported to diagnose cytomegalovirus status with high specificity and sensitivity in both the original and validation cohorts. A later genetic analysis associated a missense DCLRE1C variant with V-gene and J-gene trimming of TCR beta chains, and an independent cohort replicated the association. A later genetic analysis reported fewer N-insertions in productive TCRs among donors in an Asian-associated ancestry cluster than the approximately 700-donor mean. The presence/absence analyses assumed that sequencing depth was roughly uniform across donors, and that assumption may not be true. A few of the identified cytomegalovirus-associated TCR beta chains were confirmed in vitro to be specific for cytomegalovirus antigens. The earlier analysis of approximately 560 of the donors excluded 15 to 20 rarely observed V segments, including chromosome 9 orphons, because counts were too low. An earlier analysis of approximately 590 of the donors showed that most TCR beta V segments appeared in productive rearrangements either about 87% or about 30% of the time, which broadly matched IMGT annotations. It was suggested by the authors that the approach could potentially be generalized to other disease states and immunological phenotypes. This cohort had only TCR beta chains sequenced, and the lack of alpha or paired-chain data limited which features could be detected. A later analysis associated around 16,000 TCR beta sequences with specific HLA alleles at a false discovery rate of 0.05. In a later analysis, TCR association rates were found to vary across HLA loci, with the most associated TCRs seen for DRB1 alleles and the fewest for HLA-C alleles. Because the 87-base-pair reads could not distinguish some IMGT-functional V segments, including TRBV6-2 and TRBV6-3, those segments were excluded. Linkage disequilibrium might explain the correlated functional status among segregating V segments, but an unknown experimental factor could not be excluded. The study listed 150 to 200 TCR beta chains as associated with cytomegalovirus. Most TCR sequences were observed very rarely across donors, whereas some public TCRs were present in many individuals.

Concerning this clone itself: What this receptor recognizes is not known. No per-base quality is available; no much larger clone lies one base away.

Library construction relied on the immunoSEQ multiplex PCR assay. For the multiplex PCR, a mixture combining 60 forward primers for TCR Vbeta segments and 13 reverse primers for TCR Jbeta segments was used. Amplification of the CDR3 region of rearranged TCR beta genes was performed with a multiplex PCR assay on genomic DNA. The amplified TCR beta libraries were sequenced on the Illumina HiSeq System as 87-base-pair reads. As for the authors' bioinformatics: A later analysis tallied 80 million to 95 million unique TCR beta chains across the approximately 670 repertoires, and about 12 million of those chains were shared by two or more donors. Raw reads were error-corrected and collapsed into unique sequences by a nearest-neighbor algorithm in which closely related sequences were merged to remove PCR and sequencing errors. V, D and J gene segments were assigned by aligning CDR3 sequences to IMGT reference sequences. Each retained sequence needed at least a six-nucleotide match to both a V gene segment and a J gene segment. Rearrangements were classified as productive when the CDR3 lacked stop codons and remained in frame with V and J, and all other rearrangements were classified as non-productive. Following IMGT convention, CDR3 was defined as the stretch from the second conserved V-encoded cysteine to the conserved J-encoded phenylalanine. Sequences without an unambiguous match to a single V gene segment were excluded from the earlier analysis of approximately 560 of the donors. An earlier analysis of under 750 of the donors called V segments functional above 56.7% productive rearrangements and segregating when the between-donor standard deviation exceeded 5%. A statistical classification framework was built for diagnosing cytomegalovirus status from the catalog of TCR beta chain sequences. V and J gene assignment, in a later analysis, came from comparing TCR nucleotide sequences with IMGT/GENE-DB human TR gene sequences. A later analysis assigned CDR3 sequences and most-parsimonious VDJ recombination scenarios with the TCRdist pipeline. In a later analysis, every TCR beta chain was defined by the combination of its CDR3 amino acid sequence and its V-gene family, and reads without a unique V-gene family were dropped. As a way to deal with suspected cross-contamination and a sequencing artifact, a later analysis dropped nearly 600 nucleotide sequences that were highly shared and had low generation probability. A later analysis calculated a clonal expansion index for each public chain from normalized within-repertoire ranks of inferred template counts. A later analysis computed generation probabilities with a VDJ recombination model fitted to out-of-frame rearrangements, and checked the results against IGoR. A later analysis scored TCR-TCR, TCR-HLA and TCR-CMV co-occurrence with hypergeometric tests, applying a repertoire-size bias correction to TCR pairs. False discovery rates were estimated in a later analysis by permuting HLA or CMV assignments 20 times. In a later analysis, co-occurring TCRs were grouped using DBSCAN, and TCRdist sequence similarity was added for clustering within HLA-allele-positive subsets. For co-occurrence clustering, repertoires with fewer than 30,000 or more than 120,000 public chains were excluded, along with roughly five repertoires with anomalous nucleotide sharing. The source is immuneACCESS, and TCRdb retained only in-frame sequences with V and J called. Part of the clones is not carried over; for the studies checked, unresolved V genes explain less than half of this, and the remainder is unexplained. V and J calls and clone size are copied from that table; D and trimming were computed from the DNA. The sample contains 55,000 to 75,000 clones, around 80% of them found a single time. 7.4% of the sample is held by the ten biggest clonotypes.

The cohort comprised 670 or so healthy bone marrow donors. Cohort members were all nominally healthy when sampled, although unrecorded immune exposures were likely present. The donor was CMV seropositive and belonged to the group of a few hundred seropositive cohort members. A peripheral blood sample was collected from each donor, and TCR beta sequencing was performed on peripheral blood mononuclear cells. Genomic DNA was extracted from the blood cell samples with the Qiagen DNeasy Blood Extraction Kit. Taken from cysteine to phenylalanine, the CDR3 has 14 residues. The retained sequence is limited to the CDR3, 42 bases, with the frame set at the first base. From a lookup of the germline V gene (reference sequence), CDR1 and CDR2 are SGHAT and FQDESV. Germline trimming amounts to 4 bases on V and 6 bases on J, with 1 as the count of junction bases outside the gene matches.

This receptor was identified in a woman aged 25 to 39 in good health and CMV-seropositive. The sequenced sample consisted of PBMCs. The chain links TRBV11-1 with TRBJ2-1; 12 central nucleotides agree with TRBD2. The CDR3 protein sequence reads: CASSSSGRANEQFF. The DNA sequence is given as TGTGCCAGCAGCTCTAGCGGGAGGGCCAATGAGCAGTTCTTC.